The next 11 T cell receptor beta chains were all read from a single sample in a study of cytomegalovirus exposure and HLA in healthy donors (dated by TCRdb to between 2016 and 2019). Library method: the immunoSEQ multiplex PCR assay. For the multiplex PCR, a mixture combining 60 forward primers for TCR Vbeta segments and 13 reverse primers for TCR Jbeta segments was used. The table was pulled from immuneACCESS by TCRdb, which kept in-frame rearrangements only. Such tables lose some clones; where checked, under half of the loss comes from unresolved V genes, and the rest has no known cause. A total of 90,000 to 120,000 clones appear in this sample, about 59% of them only once. Of the sample, around 4% falls within the top ten clones. Input material: PBMCs. The receptors come from a man aged 30 to 45 in good health and CMV-seropositive.

With respect to this clone: This CDR3 is also generated by other DNA sequences in the sample. This chain uses TRBV5-1 with TRBJ2-5; TRBD2 matches at 11 bases. Germline V CDR1 and CDR2: SGHRS, YFSETQ. The CDR3 length is 16 residues. Unmatched junction bases numbered 3, after V lost 0 bases and J lost 2 bases. The CDR3 reads CASSLALAGGQETQYF. CDR3 nucleotides: TGCGCCAGCAGCTTGGCTCTAGCGGGGGGACAAGAGACCCAGTACTTC. The full variable domain, with the rest looked up from reference TRBV5-1 and TRBJ2-5, is KAGVTQTPRYLIKTRGQQVTLSCSPISGHRSVSWYQQTPGQGLQFLFEYFSETQRNKGNFPGRFSGRQFSNSRSEMNVSTLELGDSALYLCASSLALAGGQETQYFGPGTRLLVL.

The chain combines TRBV7-3 with TRBJ2-5; D gene uncertain. The CDR3 has 13 amino acids. Per the germline V gene, CDR1 is SGHTA and CDR2 is FQGTGA. V lost 5 bases and J 5 bases, leaving 12 bases between the germline ends. The CDR3 protein is CASSRSSEETQYF. DNA for the CDR3: TGTGCCAGCAGCCGCTCCAGCGAGGAGACCCAGTACTTC.

The chain combines TRBV29-1 with TRBJ2-7, with 9 bases identical to TRBD1. Germline V gives CDR1 SQVTM, CDR2 ANQGSEA. The CDR3 totals 13 residues. Losses at the gene ends were 6 bases for V and 4 bases for J; bases not matched to a gene: 7. This chain's CDR3 is CSVNRGLGYEQYF. The CDR3 nucleotides read TGCAGCGTCAACAGGGGGCTGGGGTACGAGCAGTACTTC.

The chain has TRBV7-2 and TRBJ2-7, with TRBD2 matching 7 bases. Germline lookup yields CDR1 SGHTA and CDR2 FQGNSA. The CDR3 consists of 15 residues. The J segment lost 2 bases and the V segment lost 7 bases, leaving 11 bases of the junction unmatched. For the CDR3, the DNA is TGTGCCAGCACCCCGGATGGGGGGGTACCCTACGAGCAGTACTTC. As protein: CASTPDGGVPYEQYF.

The chain joins TRBV7-3 to TRBJ2-5, with D possibly being TRBD1 (6 bases). CDR1 and CDR2 from the germline V gene are SGHTA and FQGTGA. The CDR3 is made up of 15 amino acids. The V end lost 0 bases, the J end lost 4 bases, and 12 bases lay between the germline ends. The CDR3, as DNA: TGTGCCAGCAGCTTAACCACAGGGTGGTTAGAGACCCAGTACTTC. This gives the protein CASSLTTGWLETQYF.

The chain links TRBV6-1 to TRBJ2-5; D might be TRBD1 (5 bases). The DNA matches TRBJ2-7 better at its end, which makes the J call doubtful. Germline lookup yields CDR1 MNHNS and CDR2 SASEGT. The length of the CDR3 is 12 residues. The DNA for the CDR3 is TGTGCCCTATGGACACAGTCCTACGAGCAGTACTTC. Translation gives CALWTQSYEQYF.

The chain is built from TRBV6-1 and TRBJ1-2; 9 bases map to TRBD1. Germline V gives CDR1 MNHNS, CDR2 SASEGT. This CDR3 has 12 residues. The junction had 2 bases not matched to a gene; V was cut back by 4 bases and J by 8 bases. The CDR3 sequence: CASSGDRAGYTF. DNA of the CDR3: TGTGCCAGCAGTGGGGACAGGGCCGGCTACACCTTC.

The chain recombines TRBV15 with TRBJ2-1, with D tentatively TRBD1 (5 bases). Germline CDR1 LNHNV, CDR2 YYDKDF (reference sequence). The CDR3 runs 13 residues. Trimming took off 5 bases at V and 4 bases at J, with 9 bases between the two ends. CDR3 nucleotide sequence: TGTGCCACCAGCTCAGGGAAGTACAATGAGCAGTTCTTC. This gives the protein CATSSGKYNEQFF. Variable domain in full (rest from reference TRBV15 and TRBJ2-1): DAMVIQNPRYQVTQFGKPVTLSCSQTLNHNVMYWYQQKSSQAPKLLFHYYDKDFNNEADTPDNFQSRRPNTSFCFLDIRSPGLGDTAMYLCATSSGKYNEQFFGPGTRLTVL.

This clone was counted once. The genes are TRBV6-1 and TRBJ2-7, with a tentative D call TRBD2 (5 bases). The CDR3 length is 12 residues. V dropped 6 bases and J dropped 3 bases, with 9 bases sitting between them. Per germline, CDR1 MNHNS and CDR2 SASEGT. This chain's CDR3 is CASRVASYEQYF. CDR3 bases: TGTGCCAGCAGGGTAGCGAGCTACGAGCAGTACTTC.

This chain joins TRBV19 and TRBJ2-2, with TRBD1 matching over 7 bases. The ends lost 6 bases at V and 3 bases at J; junction bases unmatched: 7. Germline CDR1 is LNHDA and CDR2 is SQIVND (reference sequence). This CDR3 comprises 15 residues. The CDR3: CASSRNRGDTGELFF. The CDR3 coding sequence is TGTGCCAGTAGCCGGAACAGGGGCGACACCGGGGAGCTGTTTTTT.

The CDR3 sequence is CASRVAGGSSYEQYF. The CDR3 DNA follows: TGTGCCAGTAGGGTAGCGGGGGGCTCCTCCTACGAGCAGTACTTC. V and J are TRBV19 and TRBJ2-7, with 10 bases fitting TRBD2. Trimming cost V 6 bases and J 0 bases; bases outside gene matches: 5. Germline V gene lookup returns CDR1 LNHDA and CDR2 SQIVND (reference sequence). The CDR3 loop spans 15 amino acids.